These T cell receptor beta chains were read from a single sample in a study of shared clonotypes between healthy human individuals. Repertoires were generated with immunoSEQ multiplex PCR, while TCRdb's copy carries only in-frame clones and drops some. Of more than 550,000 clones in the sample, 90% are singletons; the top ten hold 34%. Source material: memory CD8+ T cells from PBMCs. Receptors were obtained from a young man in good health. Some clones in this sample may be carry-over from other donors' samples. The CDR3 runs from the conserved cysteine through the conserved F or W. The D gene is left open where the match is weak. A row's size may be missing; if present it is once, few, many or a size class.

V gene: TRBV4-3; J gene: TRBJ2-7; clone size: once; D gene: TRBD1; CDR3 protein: CASSQDRYGQGGEQYF; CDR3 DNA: TGCGCCAGCAGCCAAGACCGATACGGACAGGGAGGCGAGCAGTACTTC
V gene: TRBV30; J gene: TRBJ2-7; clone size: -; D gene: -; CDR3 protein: CAWAVGVGLLSYEQHF; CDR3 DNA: TGTGCCTGGGCGGTCGGTGTGGGGCTTCTCTCCTACGAGCAGCACTTC
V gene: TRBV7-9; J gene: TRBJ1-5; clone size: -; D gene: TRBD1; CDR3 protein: CASSAWTGVGPQHF; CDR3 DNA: TGTGCCAGCAGCGCCTGGACAGGGGTAGGGCCCCAGCATTTT
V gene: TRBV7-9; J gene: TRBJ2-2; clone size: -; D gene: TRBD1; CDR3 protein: CASSLSFLTGVETGELFF; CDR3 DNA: TGTGCCAGCAGCTTATCATTCCTTACAGGGGTAGAGACCGGGGAGCTGTTTTTT
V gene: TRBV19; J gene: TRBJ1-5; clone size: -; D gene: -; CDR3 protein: CASSIDREGVYSNQPQHF; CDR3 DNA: TGTGCCAGTAGTATAGATAGAGAAGGGGTCTATAGCAATCAGCCCCAGCATTTT
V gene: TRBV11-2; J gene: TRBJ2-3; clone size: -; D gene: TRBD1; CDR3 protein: CASSQPGQSTDTQYF; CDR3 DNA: TGTGCCAGCAGCCAGCCGGGACAGAGCACAGATACGCAGTATTTT
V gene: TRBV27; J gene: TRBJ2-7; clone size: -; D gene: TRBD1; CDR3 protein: CASSIQGSSYEQYF; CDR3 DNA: TGTGCCAGCAGTATACAGGGGTCCTCCTACGAGCAGTACTTC
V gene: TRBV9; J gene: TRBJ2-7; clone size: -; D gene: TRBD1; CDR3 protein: CASSPGQGIHEQYF; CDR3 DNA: TGTGCCAGCAGCCCAGGACAGGGCATCCACGAGCAGTACTTC
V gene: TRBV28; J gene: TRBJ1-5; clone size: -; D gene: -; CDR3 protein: CASSSGDNQPQHF; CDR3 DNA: TGTGCCAGCAGTTCTGGGGACAATCAGCCCCAGCATTTT
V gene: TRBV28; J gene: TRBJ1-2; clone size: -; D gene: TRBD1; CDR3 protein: CASSIDRGGIYGYTF; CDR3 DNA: TGTGCCAGCAGTATCGACAGGGGGGGAATCTATGGCTACACCTTC
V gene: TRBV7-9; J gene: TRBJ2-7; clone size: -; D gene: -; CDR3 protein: CASSSRYDSYEQYF; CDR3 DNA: TGTGCCAGCAGCTCACGATACGACAGCTACGAGCAGTACTTC
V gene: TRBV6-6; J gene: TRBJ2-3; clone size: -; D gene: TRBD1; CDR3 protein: CASSAQGWNTQYF; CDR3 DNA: TGTGCCAGCAGTGCACAGGGGTGGAATACGCAGTATTTT
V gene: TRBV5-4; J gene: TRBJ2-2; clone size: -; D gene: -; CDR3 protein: CASRLAGELFF; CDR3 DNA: TGTGCCAGCAGGCTGGCAGGGGAGCTGTTTTTT
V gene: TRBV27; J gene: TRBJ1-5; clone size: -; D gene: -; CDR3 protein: CASARALNQPQHF; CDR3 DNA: TGTGCCAGTGCAAGGGCGCTCAATCAGCCCCAGCATTTT
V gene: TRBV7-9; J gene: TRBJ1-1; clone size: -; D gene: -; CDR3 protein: CASSSTQTEAFF; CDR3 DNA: TGTGCCAGCAGCAGTACCCAGACTGAAGCTTTCTTT
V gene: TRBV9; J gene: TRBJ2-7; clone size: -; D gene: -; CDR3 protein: CASSPEAAEGWQYF; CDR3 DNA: TGTGCCAGCAGCCCAGAGGCCGCGGAGGGTTGGCAGTACTTC
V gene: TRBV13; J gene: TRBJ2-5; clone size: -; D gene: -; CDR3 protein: CASSLERGETQYF; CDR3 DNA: TGTGCCAGCAGCTTGGAAAGGGGAGAGACCCAGTACTTC
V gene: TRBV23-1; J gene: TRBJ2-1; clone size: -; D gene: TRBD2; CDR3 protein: CASSFSLGGRREGYNEQFF; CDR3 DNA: TGCGCCAGCAGTTTTTCACTCGGAGGACGAAGGGAGGGATACAATGAGCAGTTCTTC
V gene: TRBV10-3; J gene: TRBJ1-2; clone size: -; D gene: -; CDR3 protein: CAISESGVMGGYTF; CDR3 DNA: TGTGCCATCAGTGAATCAGGGGTTATGGGAGGCTACACCTTC
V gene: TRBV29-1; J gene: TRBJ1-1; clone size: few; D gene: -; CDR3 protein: CSVAGWAFF; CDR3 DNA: TGCAGCGTTGCTGGGTGGGCTTTCTTT
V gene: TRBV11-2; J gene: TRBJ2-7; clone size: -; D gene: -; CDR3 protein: CASSLESGHEQYF; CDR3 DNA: TGTGCCAGCAGCTTAGAATCCGGCCACGAGCAGTACTTC
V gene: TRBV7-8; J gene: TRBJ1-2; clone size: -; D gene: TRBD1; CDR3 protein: CASSPLIQGAAGYTF; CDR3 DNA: TGTGCCAGCAGCCCCCTAATCCAGGGGGCGGCTGGCTACACCTTC
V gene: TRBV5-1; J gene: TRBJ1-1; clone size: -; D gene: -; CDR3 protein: CASSLGGDYTEAFF; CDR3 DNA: TGCGCCAGCAGCTTGGGAGGGGACTACACTGAAGCTTTCTTT
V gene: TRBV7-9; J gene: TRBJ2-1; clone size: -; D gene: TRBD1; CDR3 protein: CASSLPQGAGEQFF; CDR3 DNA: TGTGCCAGCAGCCTCCCGCAGGGGGCGGGTGAGCAGTTCTTC
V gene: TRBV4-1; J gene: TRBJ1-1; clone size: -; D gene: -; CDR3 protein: CASSQPPRRWGRSEAFF; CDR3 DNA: TGCGCCAGCAGCCAACCTCCCAGAAGGTGGGGGCGCAGTGAAGCTTTCTTT
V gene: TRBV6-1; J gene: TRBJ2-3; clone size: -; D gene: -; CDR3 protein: CASSEAFARRADTQYF; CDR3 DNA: TGTGCCAGCAGTGAAGCGTTCGCCAGAAGGGCAGATACGCAGTATTTT
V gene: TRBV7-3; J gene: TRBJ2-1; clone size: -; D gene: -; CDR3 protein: CASSQTPSDVHNEQFF; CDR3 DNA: TGTGCCAGCAGCCAAACCCCCAGCGATGTTCACAATGAGCAGTTCTTC
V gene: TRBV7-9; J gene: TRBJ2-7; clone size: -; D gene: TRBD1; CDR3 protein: CASSSPGQDDPEQYF; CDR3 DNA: TGTGCCAGCAGCTCCCCGGGACAGGACGACCCCGAGCAGTACTTC
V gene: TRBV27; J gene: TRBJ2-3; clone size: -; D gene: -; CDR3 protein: CASSFLTGPSTDTQYF; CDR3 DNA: TGTGCCAGCAGTTTTCTAACGGGACCTAGCACAGATACGCAGTATTTT
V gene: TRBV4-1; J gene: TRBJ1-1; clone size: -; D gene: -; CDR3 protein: CASSQAYREGVNTEAFF; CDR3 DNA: TGCGCCAGCAGCCAAGCCTACAGGGAAGGCGTGAATACTGAAGCTTTCTTT
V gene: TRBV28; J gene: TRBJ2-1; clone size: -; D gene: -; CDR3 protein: CASSQARDTRNEQFF; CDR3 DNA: TGTGCCAGCAGTCAAGCGAGGGACACTCGGAATGAGCAGTTCTTC
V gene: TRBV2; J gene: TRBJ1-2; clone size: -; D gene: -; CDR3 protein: CASSLSVRDTLLYGYTF; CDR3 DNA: TGTGCCAGCAGCCTATCCGTTCGGGACACGCTCCTCTATGGCTACACCTTC
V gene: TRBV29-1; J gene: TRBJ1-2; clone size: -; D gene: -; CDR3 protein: CSVEHLGKGYGYTF; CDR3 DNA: TGCAGCGTTGAACACCTGGGGAAGGGCTATGGCTACACCTTC
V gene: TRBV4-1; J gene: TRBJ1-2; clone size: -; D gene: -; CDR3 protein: CASSQERVRGYTF; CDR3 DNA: TGCGCCAGCAGCCAAGAGCGGGTCAGAGGCTACACCTTC
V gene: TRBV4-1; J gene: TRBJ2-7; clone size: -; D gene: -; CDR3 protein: CASSQDHLLTYEQYF; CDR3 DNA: TGCGCCAGCAGCCAAGATCATTTGCTCACCTACGAGCAGTACTTC
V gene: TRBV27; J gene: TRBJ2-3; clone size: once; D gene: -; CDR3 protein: CASSYGIWDTQYF; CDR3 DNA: TGTGCCAGCAGTTACGGGATATGGGATACGCAGTATTTT
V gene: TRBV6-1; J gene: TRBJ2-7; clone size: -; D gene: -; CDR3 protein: CASSALGASYEQYF; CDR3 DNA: TGTGCCAGCAGTGCCCTTGGGGCCTCCTACGAGCAGTACTTC
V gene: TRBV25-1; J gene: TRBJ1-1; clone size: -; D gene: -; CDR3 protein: CASSGEGSEAFF; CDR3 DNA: TGTGCCAGCAGTGGCGAGGGATCTGAAGCTTTCTTT
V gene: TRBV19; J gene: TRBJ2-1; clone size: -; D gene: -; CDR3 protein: CASSISAGEFHEQFF; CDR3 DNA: TGTGCCAGTAGTATCTCCGCGGGCGAGTTCCATGAGCAGTTCTTC